This TCR beta chain was recovered during a study of radiation and T cells in renal cell carcinoma. The sample's time point: baseline pretreatment blood. The treatment here: 15 Gy SBRT to primary tumor, nephrectomy 4 weeks later. This renal cell carcinoma was of the clear cell type. This CDR3 comprises 14 residues. V was clipped by 3 bases and J by 6 bases, with 12 bases between them. The germline gives CDR1 KGHSH, CDR2 LQKENI. The count of this clone is one. What it recognizes is unknown. Assay used: immunoSEQ multiplex PCR; TCRdb lists only in-frame clones, some missing. Of 140,000 or so clones in the sample, approximately 90% were seen once. Study findings and constraints: Without pretreatment biopsies, baseline tumor clonotype presence was undetermined. From baseline, blood top tumor clonotypes peaked at 2 weeks post-radiation.

V is TRBV18 and J is TRBJ1-5; D ambiguous. The clonotype was recovered from a woman between 45 and 60 years old with renal cell carcinoma. The material sequenced was blood, taken from a patient whose treatment included radiotherapy and nephrectomy. CDR3 DNA sequence: TGTGCCAGCTCACCTGGGATGGCCGGTCAGCCCCAGCATTTT. The encoded protein is CASSPGMAGQPQHF. The variable domain in full, with the rest retrieved from reference TRBV18 and TRBJ1-5, is NAGVMQNPRHLVRRRGQEARLRCSPMKGHSHVYWYRQLPEEGLKFMVYLQKENIIDESGMPKERFSAEFPKEGPSILRIQQVVRGDSAAYFCASSPGMAGQPQHFGDGTRLSIL.